This T cell receptor (beta chain) was obtained from a study of graft-versus-host responses after intestinal transplantation. Measured with immunoSEQ multiplex PCR; TCRdb has only the in-frame clones, and not every one. The repertoire includes around 16,000 clones, almost 80% of them detected once, and 7.8% sits in the top ten. Unmatched junction bases numbered 9, after V lost 3 bases and J lost 6 bases. The germline gives CDR1 MGHRA, CDR2 YSYEKL. CDR3 length: 16 amino acids. Intraepithelial plus lamina propria lymphocytes were released by processing graft tissue. The sequence came from a human patient who received an intestinal transplant, so some T cells may come from the graft donor. The chain carries TRBV4-1 and TRBJ2-7; 12 bases are shared with TRBD2. Specimen: ileum tissue, collected roughly 70 weeks after intestinal transplant. CDR3 amino acids: CASSHTLAGGPPEQYF. The CDR3 DNA reads as TGCGCCAGCAGCCATACACTAGCGGGAGGCCCCCCCGAGCAGTACTTC.